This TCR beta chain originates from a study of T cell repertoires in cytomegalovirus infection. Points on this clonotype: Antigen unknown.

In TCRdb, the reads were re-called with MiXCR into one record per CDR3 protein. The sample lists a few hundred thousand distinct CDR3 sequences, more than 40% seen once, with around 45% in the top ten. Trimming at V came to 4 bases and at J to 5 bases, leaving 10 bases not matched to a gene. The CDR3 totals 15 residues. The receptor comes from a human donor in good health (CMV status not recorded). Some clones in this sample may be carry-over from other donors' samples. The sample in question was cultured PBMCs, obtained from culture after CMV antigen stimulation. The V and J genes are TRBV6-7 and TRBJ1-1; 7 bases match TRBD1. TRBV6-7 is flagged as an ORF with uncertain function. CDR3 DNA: TGTGCCAGCAGTTCCCTCAGGGGGAGTGAGACTGAAGCTTTCTTT. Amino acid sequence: CASSSLRGSETEAFF.